This T cell receptor (beta chain) was obtained from a study of tumor-infiltrating lymphocytes in primary liver carcinoma (TCRdb year 2017). Some background on the complete study: Of the five patients (three men and two women, aged 30 to 69 years), four had hepatocellular carcinoma and one had combined HCC and intrahepatic cholangiocarcinoma. High reproducibility was observed for the technical replicate repertoires, with mean shared-clone rates around 0.9 and correlation coefficients above 0.95. Roughly 3.65 to 8 million productive TCRbeta reads were obtained per sample, and no significant difference in read depth was found between tissue types. For each liver tumor, the study sampled five regions along with adjacent normal tissue and blood, and applied TCRbeta repertoire sequencing, expression microarrays and whole-exome sequencing. To link TCRbeta repertoire diversity with the local molecular phenotype, the roughly 23 tumor region samples were profiled using Agilent mRNA microarrays. A total of 35 specimens from 5 patients, comprising some 25 tumor regions, 5 adjacent noncancerous liver tissues and 5 peripheral blood samples, were covered by TCRbeta repertoire sequencing. The five patients had tumors of stage T1-T3 N0M0, with maximum diameters ranging from about 4.2 to 10 cm. The research as a whole found: Because sequencing covered only the TCR beta chain and unpaired alpha chains were not captured, true repertoire diversity is likely underestimated. The study included only four to six patients, and the authors note findings should be validated in a larger study. Repertoire overlap was higher between tumor regions (mean about 36%) than tumor-adjacent (approximately 17%) or tumor-blood (approximately 15%) pairs, consistent with antigen-driven expansion. A significantly larger repertoire fraction was made up by the top 250 clones in tumors than in blood (p = 0.039). Only about 7-25% of top clones were found in all five regions of a tumor, suggesting spatial heterogeneity of tumor-infiltrating T cells. Comparison of CD4+ and CD8+ T cell repertoires was precluded by the use of bulk unsorted samples.

TCRbeta-specific cDNA was reverse-transcribed from roughly 500 ng total RNA using a constant-region primer and ProtoScript II reverse transcriptase. Construction of the TCRbeta libraries relied on three nested rounds of multiplex PCR, following a slightly modified ARM-PCR procedure. Each of the first two PCR rounds ran for approximately 11 cycles and used multiplex TRBV1-TRBV30 forward primers together with a Cbeta reverse primer. Sample barcodes and Illumina adapters were attached in a final 25-cycle PCR using Deep VentR polymerase. Amplicons of 200-500 bp were gel-purified with a QIAquick gel extraction kit before sequencing. The TCRbeta amplicons were sequenced with 250-bp paired-end reads on an Illumina HiSeq 2500. In the original analysis: Quality trimming of reads was performed with Trimmomatic v0.33, and paired reads were merged with FLASH v1.2.11 so that full CDR3 sequences could be recovered. MiGEC v1.2.1b assigned V, D and J germline segments to the rearranged TCRbeta sequences. Clonotype statistics and Shannon-Wiener diversity indices were calculated with VDJtools v1.0.0. To reduce sampling bias, subsequent analyses other than the diversity analysis used only the 250 most abundant clonotypes in each sample. TCRdb's own reprocessing of the public reads used fastp at Q25 and MiXCR and kept productive beta chains. All rows with the same CDR3 protein become a single entry with the most common DNA and genes. TCRdb's processing, not the authors' own work, is the source of the V and J calls. This sample gives roughly 50,000 distinct CDR3 sequences in total; about 68% of them show up just once. Together, the top ten hold around 23% of the sample.

Worth noting for this clonotype: Its antigen specificity is not known. The sample holds no much larger clone one base away, and base qualities are not on file.

Total RNA and DNA were co-extracted from 20-30 mg of bulk tissue with the AllPrep DNA/RNA mini kit, without cell sorting. Between late 2015 and March 2016, several patients in China with histopathologically diagnosed primary liver carcinoma had their tumors surgically resected. Patients had chronic HBV infection and were treatment-naive at sampling. Each tumor was sampled at five spatially separated regions: the superior, inferior, left-lateral and right-lateral poles and the tumor centre. Histological examination found more than 75% viable tumor cells in every tumor sample. Fresh tumor and adjacent tissue pieces were bisected; one half was stored in RNAlater at -80°C, the other sent for histology. Looking up the germline V gene (reference sequence) yields CDR1 SGHAT and CDR2 FQDESV. Its CDR3 holds 15 amino acids, cysteine through phenylalanine. Only the CDR3 region is kept as DNA, spanning 45 bases read in frame from base 1.

Sequencing was carried out using liver tumor tissue from sampling region 2. The cell subset or site label here, explained by the study, means: tumor region T2, inferior pole. Rearrangement joined TRBV11-1 to TRBJ2-7; TRBD1 is perhaps the D gene, given 6 matching bases. This receptor was obtained from a man in his forties with primary liver carcinoma and hepatitis B virus infection. Read as DNA, the sequence is TGTGGCATCAGCTTCGACGGACAGTTCTTCTACGAGCAGTACTTC. Translation gives CGISFDGQFFYEQYF.